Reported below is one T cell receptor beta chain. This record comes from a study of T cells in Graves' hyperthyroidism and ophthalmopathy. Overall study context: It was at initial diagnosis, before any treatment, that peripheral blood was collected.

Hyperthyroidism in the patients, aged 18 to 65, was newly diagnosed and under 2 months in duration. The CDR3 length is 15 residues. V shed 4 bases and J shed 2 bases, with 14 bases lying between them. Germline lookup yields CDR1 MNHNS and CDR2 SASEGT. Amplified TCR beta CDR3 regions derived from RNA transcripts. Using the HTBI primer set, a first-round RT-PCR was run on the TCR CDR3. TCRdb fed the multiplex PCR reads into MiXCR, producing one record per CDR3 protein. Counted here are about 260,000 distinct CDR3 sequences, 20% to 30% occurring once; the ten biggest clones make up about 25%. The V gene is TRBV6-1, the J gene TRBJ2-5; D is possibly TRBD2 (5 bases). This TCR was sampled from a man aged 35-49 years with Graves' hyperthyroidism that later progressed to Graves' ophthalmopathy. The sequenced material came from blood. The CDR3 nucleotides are TGTGCCAGCAGTGGGGCCGGGATGGAACAAGAGACCCAGTACTTC. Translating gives CASSGAGMEQETQYF.